These T cell receptor beta chains were read from a single sample in a study of PD-L1 blockade in urothelial cancer. Sequencing used immunoSEQ multiplex PCR; TCRdb keeps in-frame clones, though not all of them. The data contain over 1,500 clones, over 25% of them singletons. The specimen was tumor tissue, collected before atezolizumab (anti-PD-L1) treatment. These receptors were taken from a woman aged 55-69 years with urothelial cancer. Both conserved end residues are part of each CDR3. A D gene is named only where the DNA matches it firmly. Some rows mark clone size as missing; the rest say once, few, many or name a class of expanded clone.

j_call | clone_size | d_call | v_call | cdr3_aa | cdr3_nt
TRBJ2-5 | few | TRBD1 | TRBV19 | CASSPGTVQETQYF | TGTGCCAGTAGTCCCGGGACAGTCCAAGAGACCCAGTACTTC
TRBJ2-6 | NA | NA | TRBV23-1 | CASSLTLPSGANVLTF | TGCGCCAGCAGTTTGACGCTTCCCTCTGGGGCCAACGTCCTGACTTTC
TRBJ1-5 | NA | NA | TRBV19 | CASSQGVQPQHF | TGTGCCAGTAGCCAGGGTGTTCAGCCCCAGCATTTT
TRBJ2-1 | NA | TRBD2 | TRBV30 | CAWSVPRGGRYNEQFF | TGTGCCTGGAGTGTACCACGTGGCGGGAGATACAATGAGCAGTTCTTC
TRBJ1-1 | NA | NA | TRBV18 | CASSQGTAEAFF | TGTGCCAGCTCACAAGGGACGGCCGAAGCTTTCTTT
TRBJ2-3 | NA | TRBD1 | TRBV6-8 | CASSYHRGPYTPDTQYF | TGTGCCAGCAGTTACCACAGGGGGCCCTACACCCCAGATACGCAGTATTTT
TRBJ2-6 | NA | TRBD1 | TRBV19 | CASSMMTGWSSGANVLTF | TGTGCCAGTAGTATGATGACAGGGTGGTCCTCTGGGGCCAACGTCCTGACTTTC
TRBJ1-3 | few | NA | TRBV4-1 | CASSQGGNSGNTIYF | TGCGCCAGCAGCCAAGGTGGGAACTCTGGAAACACCATATATTTT
TRBJ1-2 | NA | TRBD1 | TRBV11-3 | CASSRPGTGNGYTF | TGTGCCAGCAGCCGTCCCGGGACAGGGAATGGCTACACCTTC
TRBJ2-7 | few | NA | TRBV14 | CASSQTLNEQYF | TGTGCCAGCAGCCAAACTCTGAACGAGCAGTACTTC
TRBJ2-1 | few | TRBD2 | TRBV6-8 | CASSSLRGGLNNEQFF | TGTGCCAGCAGTTCCCTGCGGGGGGGCCTCAACAATGAGCAGTTCTTC
TRBJ2-2 | NA | NA | TRBV6-8 | CASTVQVDTGELFF | TGTGCCAGCACCGTACAGGTAGACACCGGGGAGCTGTTTTTT
TRBJ2-7 | few | NA | TRBV28 | CASSFSSERSSYEQYF | TGTGCCAGCAGTTTTTCATCGGAGAGGAGCTCCTACGAGCAGTACTTC
TRBJ2-1 | NA | TRBD2 | TRBV15 | CATSREAGNNEQFF | TGTGCCACCAGCAGAGAAGCGGGAAACAATGAGCAGTTCTTC
TRBJ2-1 | NA | NA | TRBV23-1 | CASSQSERSSYNEQFF | TGCGCCAGCAGTCAATCCGAGCGGTCCTCCTACAATGAGCAGTTCTTC
TRBJ1-4 | NA | NA | TRBV15 | CATSRERGAREKLFF | TGTGCCACCAGCAGAGAAAGGGGGGCTCGGGAAAAACTGTTTTTT
TRBJ1-1 | large | NA | TRBV6-8 | CASSDYRETEAFF | TGTGCCAGCAGTGACTACAGGGAGACTGAAGCTTTCTTT
TRBJ1-1 | NA | NA | TRBV23-1 | CASSQSGRHILSMNTEAFF | TGCGCCAGCAGTCAATCGGGAAGGCATATCCTAAGCATGAACACTGAAGCTTTCTTT
TRBJ1-5 | NA | NA | TRBV15 | CATSRGNLNQPQHF | TGTGCCACCAGCAGAGGAAACCTAAATCAGCCCCAGCATTTT
TRBJ1-4 | few | NA | TRBV14 | CASSQERAVPGEKLFF | TGTGCCAGCAGCCAAGAAAGGGCCGTGCCGGGGGAAAAACTGTTTTTT
TRBJ1-1 | NA | NA | TRBV1 | CASSPRPYTEAFF | TGCGCCAGCAGCCCTAGGCCCTACACTGAAGCTTTCTTT
TRBJ1-1 | NA | NA | TRBV25-1 | CASSLGGWNTEAFF | TGTGCCAGCTCCCTTGGGGGCTGGAACACTGAAGCTTTCTTT
TRBJ2-1 | few | TRBD2 | TRBV11-3 | CASSFPTGGPGEQFF | TGTGCCAGCAGCTTTCCTACGGGAGGGCCCGGTGAGCAGTTCTTC
TRBJ1-1 | few | TRBD1 | TRBV12-5 | CASSYRGRTEAFF | TGTGCCAGCTCCTACAGGGGACGAACCGAAGCTTTCTTT
TRBJ1-1 | large | NA | TRBV15 | CATSRDSRSAEAFF | TGTGCCACCAGCAGAGATAGTCGGTCGGCTGAAGCTTTCTTT
TRBJ1-1 | NA | TRBD1 | TRBV19 | CASSVDRANTEAFF | TGTGCCAGTAGTGTAGACAGGGCGAACACTGAAGCTTTCTTT
TRBJ2-3 | NA | NA | TRBV10-2 | CASSESWTMSTDTQYF | TGCGCCAGCAGTGAGTCGTGGACAATGAGCACAGATACGCAGTATTTT
TRBJ2-5 | NA | NA | TRBV11-3 | CASSFRGLIETQYF | TGTGCCAGCAGCTTTAGGGGATTGATAGAGACCCAGTACTTC
TRBJ2-6 | few | NA | TRBV28 | CASSSLGRVTGANVLTF | TGTGCCAGCAGTTCCTTAGGGCGGGTGACTGGGGCCAACGTCCTGACTTTC
TRBJ2-7 | NA | TRBD2 | TRBV28 | CASNTLSSGREEQYF | TGTGCCAGCAATACGCTCTCTAGCGGGAGGGAAGAGCAGTACTTC
TRBJ1-1 | few | NA | TRBV19 | CATGDNQPEAFF | TGTGCCACCGGAGACAACCAACCTGAAGCTTTCTTT
TRBJ2-5 | NA | TRBD2 | TRBV2 | CASSGLAGGGQETQYF | TGTGCCAGCAGTGGACTAGCGGGAGGGGGGCAAGAGACCCAGTACTTC
TRBJ2-2 | medium-sized | NA | TRBV11-3 | CASSLGWGMNTGELFF | TGTGCCAGCAGCTTGGGATGGGGAATGAACACCGGGGAGCTGTTTTTT
TRBJ1-2 | few | NA | TRBV4-1 | CASSQLQGWDGYTF | TGCGCCAGCAGCCAATTACAAGGGTGGGATGGCTACACCTTC
TRBJ1-1 | few | NA | TRBV11-3 | CASSATAANTEAFF | TGTGCCAGCAGCGCGACCGCGGCGAACACTGAAGCTTTCTTT
TRBJ1-5 | NA | NA | TRBV19 | CASRGRENQPQHF | TGTGCCAGTAGAGGCAGGGAAAATCAGCCCCAGCATTTT
TRBJ1-1 | few | TRBD1 | TRBV11-3 | CASSFGFDRGTEAFF | TGTGCCAGCAGCTTCGGATTCGACAGGGGGACTGAAGCTTTCTTT
TRBJ2-2 | NA | NA | TRBV29-1 | CSVEGVNTGELFF | TGCAGCGTTGAAGGAGTAAACACCGGGGAGCTGTTTTTT
TRBJ2-1 | NA | TRBD1 | TRBV19 | CASIKRAGGGRSPSEQFF | TGTGCCAGTATTAAACGTGCAGGGGGCGGCCGGTCGCCCAGTGAGCAGTTCTTC
TRBJ2-7 | medium-sized | NA | TRBV7-7 | CASSFTEEGYEQYF | TGTGCCAGCAGCTTTACTGAAGAGGGTTACGAGCAGTACTTC